The 28 T cell receptor beta chains given below trace back to one sample, sequenced in a study of Graves' ophthalmopathy and Graves' hyperthyroidism. The authors amplified TCR beta CDR3 regions from RNA transcripts. HTBI primers served in a first-round RT-PCR, which a second-round multiplex PCR followed. A single record per CDR3 protein comes from TCRdb applying MiXCR to the multiplex PCR reads. Of 1 million to 1.3 million distinct CDR3 sequences listed, about 38% are singletons. The sequenced sample was peripheral blood or thyroid tissue (not recorded which). Receptors originate from an adult man with Graves' hyperthyroidism.

The rearrangement joins TRBV24-1 to TRBJ1-2, with TRBD1 matching over 9 bases. The length of the CDR3 is 17 residues. Trimming at V came to 4 bases and at J to 0 bases, leaving 8 bases not matched to a gene. Looked up from germline, CDR1 is KGHDR and CDR2 is SFDVKD. The CDR3 loop is CATSDPGTGRANYGYTF. The CDR3 DNA is TGTGCCACCAGTGACCCCGGGACAGGGCGAGCTAACTATGGCTACACCTTC.

This clonotype was seen repeatedly, ten times or more. The chain uses TRBV2 and TRBJ2-7, with TRBD2 matching over 7 bases. CDR3 length equals 11 residues. Trimming cost V 8 bases and J 12 bases; bases outside gene matches: 10. Per the germline V gene, CDR1 is SNHLY and CDR2 is FYNNEI. The CDR3 loop is CASSRRGFWYF. The DNA for the CDR3 is TGTGCCAGCTCGAGGCGGGGGTTTTGGTACTTC.

This clonotype was counted a few times. DNA of the CDR3: TGTGCCAGCAGCCCCTTGACAGGGGGCGTGGTGAATTCACCCCTCCACTTT. It codes for CASSPLTGGVVNSPLHF. The chain links TRBV9 to TRBJ1-6; 10 nucleotides agree with TRBD1. The CDR3 consists of 17 residues. CDR1 SGDLS and CDR2 YYNGEE come from the germline V gene. Unmatched junction bases numbered 11, after V lost 4 bases and J lost 7 bases.

This chain connects TRBV2 to TRBJ2-7, with 10 nucleotides matching TRBD2. Germline CDR1 is SNHLY and CDR2 is FYNNEI. The length of the CDR3 is 13 residues. V shed 5 bases and J 5 bases; nucleotides not matched to a gene: 3. The CDR3, as DNA: TGTGCCAGCAGTAGTAGCGGGGGGAACGAGCAGTACTTC. Its translation: CASSSSGGNEQYF.

The sample holds many counts of this clonotype. This chain connects TRBV20-1 to TRBJ2-5; the match to TRBD2 covers 14 bases. CDR1 and CDR2 from the germline V gene are DFQATT and SNEGSKA (reference sequence). V was clipped by 6 bases and J by 7 bases; unmatched bases: 7. The CDR3 has 14 amino acids. This CDR3 is CSAPGTSGGGTQYF. CDR3 DNA sequence: TGCAGTGCCCCCGGGACTAGCGGGGGAGGGACCCAGTACTTC.

This clonotype was detected only a few times. An end of the junction differs from the germline gene, which may be a read error. J is TRBJ2-7 and V is TRBV9, with TRBD2 identical over 8 bases. Germline values: CDR1 SGDLS, CDR2 YYNGEE. The CDR3 is made up of 15 amino acids. The CDR3 bases are TGTACCAGCAGCGCTGATCGGGGGGGTAAATACGAGCAGTACTTC. It encodes CTSSADRGGKYEQYF.

This clonotype was counted ten times or more. The J gene is TRBJ1-1, the V gene TRBV20-1; weak D call: TRBD1 (5 bases). This CDR3 spans 14 amino acids. The V gene lost 5 bases and the J gene lost 3 bases, with 16 bases spanning the gap. Germline CDR1 DFQATT, CDR2 SNEGSKA (reference sequence). The CDR3 DNA sequence: TGCAGTGCTCGGGAGGTGGACACCTACACTGAAGCTTTCTTT. It is translated as CSAREVDTYTEAFF.

A remark on this clonotype: This may come from a read error, since a much larger clone is one base off. This chain uses TRBV2 with TRBJ1-2; 8 bases agree with TRBD1. The germline gives CDR1 SNHLY, CDR2 FYNNEI. The length of the CDR3 is 13 residues. The V segment lost 5 bases and the J segment 7 bases; nucleotides outside the gene matches: 6. The CDR3 DNA follows: TGTGCCAGCAGTTCCGGGACAGGCTGTGGCTACACCTTC. Encoded protein: CASSSGTGCGYTF.

Comments on this clonotype: An end of the junction differs from the germline gene, which may be a read error. The rearrangement uses TRBV11-2 and TRBJ2-7; 9 bases line up with TRBD1. Germline V CDR1 and CDR2: SGHAT, FQNNGV. The CDR3 sequence is 14 residues long. This CDR3 is CANSLGQGIYEQYF. Written as DNA, the CDR3 is TGTGCCAACAGCTTAGGACAGGGGATTTACGAGCAGTACTTC.

This clonotype was counted many times. V and J are TRBV11-2 and TRBJ2-6; TRBD1 agrees at 7 bases. The CDR3 has 18 amino acids. CDR1 and CDR2 (germline): SGHAT, FQNNGV. V dropped 1 base and J dropped 0; count of bases not matched to a gene: 6. In DNA form, the CDR3 reads TGTGCCAGCAGCTTAGTGGACAGGTCCCGCTCTGGGGCCAACGTCCTGACTTTC. Its protein is CASSLVDRSRSGANVLTF. Full variable domain (outside the CDR3, taken from reference TRBV11-2 and TRBJ2-6): EAGVAQSPRYKIIEKRQSVAFWCNPISGHATLYWYQQILGQGPKLLIQFQNNGVVDDSQLPKDRFSAERLKGVDSTLKIQPAKLEDSAVYLCASSLVDRSRSGANVLTFGAGSRLTVL.

There are many counts of this clonotype. The chain couples TRBV10-3 to TRBJ1-5, with D maybe TRBD1 (5 bases). Germline lookup yields CDR1 ENHRY and CDR2 SYGVKD. The CDR3 covers 13 residues. Trimming stripped 6 bases from V and 4 bases from J, with 10 bases between. CDR3 nucleotides: TGTGCCATCAGCCCAGCAGGGAATCAGCCCCAGCATTTT. This sequence encodes CAISPAGNQPQHF.

The rearrangement uses TRBV5-1 and TRBJ2-7; perhaps TRBD1 as D (5 bases). This CDR3 is built from 15 residues. CDR1 SGHRS and CDR2 YFSETQ come from the germline V gene. Deletions cut 4 bases from V and 0 bases from J, with 14 bases between. The CDR3 loop reads CASSPLGESSYEQYF. CDR3 nucleotides: TGCGCCAGCAGCCCTTTAGGGGAAAGCTCCTACGAGCAGTACTTC.

The chain has TRBV7-9 and TRBJ2-2; D possibly corresponds to TRBD1 (5 bases). The V end was cut by 11 bases, the J end by 2 bases, with 18 bases between. Germline V gene data show CDR1 as SEHNR and CDR2 as FQNEAQ (reference sequence). CDR3 size: 15 residues. CDR3: CAAHPGNSNTGELFF. The CDR3 DNA sequence: TGTGCCGCGCACCCAGGGAATTCAAACACCGGGGAGCTGTTTTTT.

This clonotype was counted ten times or more. The rearrangement joins TRBV7-9 to TRBJ2-5, with D perhaps TRBD1 (6 bases). V lost 5 bases, J lost 7 bases, and 17 bases lay in between. The CDR3 contains 14 residues. Germline V lookup: CDR1 SEHNR, CDR2 FQNEAQ (reference sequence). The CDR3 coding sequence is TGTGCCAGCAGCCCCCCGACAGGCACAGGGACCCAGTACTTC. Translated: CASSPPTGTGTQYF.

This clonotype was observed many times. The chain employs TRBV20-1 and TRBJ1-2; 7 bases match TRBD1. Trimming at V came to 6 bases and at J to 5 bases, leaving 6 bases not matched to a gene. CDR3 size: 12 residues. Germline V gives CDR1 DFQATT, CDR2 SNEGSKA (reference sequence). CDR3 protein: CSAPGTAYGYTF. The CDR3 DNA sequence: TGCAGTGCCCCCGGGACAGCGTATGGCTACACCTTC.

This clonotype occurred once. This clone may be a read error of a much larger clone one base away. The chain uses TRBV14 and TRBJ1-1; 7 nucleotides line up with TRBD1. Germline CDR1 is SGHDN and CDR2 is FVKESK. The CDR3 is made up of 15 amino acids. The CDR3 coding sequence is TGTGCCGGCAGCCAAGACAGGGCCACATGGACTGAAGCTTTCTTT. This translates into CAGSQDRATWTEAFF.

There are many counts of this clonotype. The V call is TRBV7-6, the J call TRBJ2-7; 7 bases line up with TRBD1. With 3 bases clipped from V and 7 bases from J, the junction kept 12 bases outside the gene matches. CDR1 is SGHVS, CDR2 FNYEAQ, per germline. The CDR3 length is 15 residues. CDR3 bases: TGTGCCAGCAGCTTCGGTGACAGGGAGACCAGGGAGCAGTACTTC. Its translation is CASSFGDRETREQYF.

The chain combines TRBV6-1 with TRBJ2-5; the match to TRBD2 covers 8 bases. This CDR3 comprises 13 residues. V lost 7 bases to trimming and J lost 5 bases; unmatched junction nucleotides: 6. Per the germline V gene, CDR1 is MNHNS and CDR2 is SASEGT. CDR3 region: CASISAGVETQYF. Written as DNA, the CDR3 is TGTGCCAGCATCTCAGCGGGGGTTGAGACCCAGTACTTC.

As concerns this clonotype: A much larger clone lies a single base off, so this may be a read error. CDR3: CASSPGNSGGYEQYF. For the CDR3, the DNA is TGTGCCAGCAGCCCAGGGAACTCTGGCGGCTACGAGCAGTACTTC. The gene calls are TRBV5-5 and TRBJ2-7; weak D call: TRBD1 (5 bases). The germline gives CDR1 SGHKS, CDR2 YYEKEE (reference sequence). The V and J ends lost 4 bases and 3 bases respectively, with 17 bases between them. This CDR3 has 15 residues.

This clonotype was recorded a few times. The chain has TRBV6-2 or TRBV6-3 and TRBJ2-5, with a weak D call TRBD2 (7 bases). The germline V and J ends were trimmed by 0 bases and 5 bases, with 19 bases remaining between them. The CDR3 consists of 17 residues. CDR1 is MNHEY and CDR2 is SVGEGT in the germline V gene. CDR3 residues: CASSYSRGREQRETQYF. The CDR3 bases are TGTGCCAGCAGTTACTCCCGGGGGCGGGAGCAGAGGGAGACCCAGTACTTC.

This clonotype was picked up one time. The chain is built from TRBV12-3 or TRBV12-4 and TRBJ2-2; D might be TRBD2 (6 bases). V shed 3 bases and J shed 3 bases, with 11 bases lying between them. There are 15 residues in the CDR3. The CDR3 DNA reads TGTGCCAGCAGTTTTGGGGGGTCGCACACCGGGGAGCTGTTTTTT. Translation: CASSFGGSHTGELFF.

This clonotype has ten or more counts. The chain joins TRBV5-1 to TRBJ1-2; 7 nucleotides line up with TRBD1. There are 16 residues in the CDR3. Losses at the gene ends were 3 bases for V and 0 bases for J; bases not matched to a gene: 8. From germline, CDR1 is SGHRS and CDR2 YFSETQ. The CDR3 reads CASSWDRQGTNYGYTF. CDR3 DNA: TGCGCCAGCAGCTGGGACAGACAGGGAACTAACTATGGCTACACCTTC. Filled out from reference TRBV5-1 and TRBJ1-2, the complete variable domain reads KAGVTQTPRYLIKTRGQQVTLSCSPISGHRSVSWYQQTPGQGLQFLFEYFSETQRNKGNFPGRFSGRQFSNSRSEMNVSTLELGDSALYLCASSWDRQGTNYGYTFGSGTRLTVV.

Details on this clonotype: Relative to the germline gene, one junction end is altered; a read error may explain this. The chain employs TRBV5-1 and TRBJ2-7, with a possible D match to TRBD1 (5 bases). The length of the CDR3 is 13 residues. In germline, CDR1 is SGHRS, CDR2 YFSETQ. DNA for the CDR3: TGCGCCAGCAGCTTGAGGACATCCTACGGGCAGTACTTC. This encodes CASSLRTSYGQYF.

This clonotype was seen a few times. The rearrangement uses TRBV9 and TRBJ2-5; the match to TRBD1 covers 7 bases. The trim removed 2 bases at V and 4 bases at J, leaving 5 bases unmatched. Per the germline V gene, CDR1 is SGDLS and CDR2 is YYNGEE. The CDR3 spans 14 residues. CDR3 coding DNA: TGTGCCAGCAGCGTGAAGGGGGCAGGAGAGACCCAGTACTTC. Amino acids: CASSVKGAGETQYF. The full variable domain, in which reference TRBV9 and TRBJ2-5 provide the parts outside the CDR3, is DSGVTQTPKHLITATGQRVTLRCSPRSGDLSVYWYQQSLDQGLQFLIQYYNGEERAKGNILERFSAQQFPDLHSELNLSSLELGDSALYFCASSVKGAGETQYFGPGTRLLVL.

This clonotype was detected only once. The chain links TRBV5-4 to TRBJ2-7; 7 nucleotides align to TRBD1. The CDR3 sequence is 15 residues long. After removal of 4 bases from V and 3 bases from J, the junction contained 10 bases not matched to a gene. Per the germline V gene, CDR1 is SGHNT and CDR2 is YYREEE (reference sequence). The CDR3 DNA is TGTGCCAGCAGCGCTGGGACAGCGAGCTTCTACGAGCAGTACTTC. Protein product: CASSAGTASFYEQYF.

This clonotype was seen more than once but under ten times. CDR3 protein: CSALENTGELFF. Written as DNA, the CDR3 is TGCAGTGCTTTGGAGAACACCGGGGAGCTGTTTTTT. The chain is built from TRBV20-1 and TRBJ2-2, with D unresolved. V was pared by 5 bases and J by 1 base, with 5 bases between. Germline V CDR1 and CDR2: DFQATT, SNEGSKA (reference sequence). CDR3 length: 12 residues.

The chain has TRBV7-2 and TRBJ2-2; the match to TRBD1 covers 8 bases. The V segment lost 5 bases and the J segment 5 bases; nucleotides outside the gene matches: 7. Germline loops: CDR1 SGHTA, CDR2 FQGNSA. The CDR3 length is 15 residues. CDR3 loop: CASSTRQGRTGELFF. The CDR3 DNA sequence: TGTGCCAGCAGCACTCGACAGGGGAGGACCGGGGAGCTGTTTTTT.

This chain connects TRBV29-1 to TRBJ1-2; 7 positions match TRBD1. The CDR3 covers 15 residues. V dropped 5 bases and J dropped 2; count of bases not matched to a gene: 11. Germline-derived CDR1 and CDR2 are SQVTM and ANQGSEA. In DNA form, the CDR3 reads TGCAGCGTTCCGGGACAGTACCTCGGAAACTATGGCTACACCTTC. It specifies CSVPGQYLGNYGYTF. The full variable domain, its missing parts supplied by reference TRBV29-1 and TRBJ1-2, is SAVISQKPSRDICQRGTSLTIQCQVDSQVTMMFWYRQQPGQSLTLIATANQGSEATYESGFVIDKFPISRPNLTFSTLTVSNMSPEDSSIYLCSVPGQYLGNYGYTFGSGTRLTVV.